This T cell receptor (beta chain) was obtained from a study of human thymus T cells. From resections taken during corrective heart surgery, the thymus tissue was obtained. Repertoires were generated with immunoSEQ multiplex PCR, while TCRdb's copy carries only in-frame clones and drops some. The data show tens of thousands of clones, with 90% to 95% seen just once and 0.03% to 0.035% held by the top ten. The germline V and J ends were trimmed by 1 base and 4 bases, with 14 bases remaining between them. Germline V gene sequence: CDR1 MDHEN, CDR2 SYDVKM. The CDR3 length is 16 residues. The sample was thymus tissue. The chain employs TRBV28 and TRBJ2-1; tentative D call: TRBD2 (7 bases). The source of this sequence is a girl in the first two years of life with a congenital heart defect but otherwise immunologically healthy. As DNA, the CDR3 is TGTGCCAGCAGTTTATACAGGGCTAGCGGTTACAATGAGCAGTTCTTC. This sequence encodes CASSLYRASGYNEQFF.